Described below is a single TCR beta chain sequence and its context. Its target is not known. This entry is derived from a study of cytomegalovirus exposure and HLA in healthy donors. Trimming cost V 4 bases and J 9 bases, with 10 bases left between them. The CDR3 length is 12 residues. Germline CDR1 reads MNHEY; CDR2 reads SMNVEV (reference sequence). PCR involved 60 Vbeta and 13 Jbeta primers. Repertoires were generated with immunoSEQ multiplex PCR, while TCRdb's copy carries only in-frame clones and drops some. The table includes more than 60,000 clones, roughly 75% detected once. Points from the study as a whole: Fewer N-insertions than the roughly 670-donor mean were reportedly shown by an Asian-associated ancestry cluster in a later analysis. Reportedly, TCR beta sequences accurately predicted HLA-A and HLA-B alleles in most subjects. Being indistinguishable, some V segments were excluded, TRBV6-2 and TRBV6-3 among them. The study flagged 150 to 200 TCR beta chains as cytomegalovirus-associated.

Sequences were obtained from PBMCs. The receptor was isolated from a woman aged 30 to 39 in good health and CMV-seronegative. The chain combines TRBV27 with TRBJ1-5, with D uncertain. CDR3 in DNA: TGTGCCAGCAGTTGGCCCGGAGGGCCCCAGCATTTT. Translation gives CASSWPGGPQHF.